A selection of T cell receptor beta chains follows, all from one sample in a study of CD8+ T cells in alopecia areata. Some clones are missing from TCRdb's copy, which holds only in-frame ones; the method was immunoSEQ multiplex PCR. In the table there are about 120,000 clones, 58% of which are singletons. Material: CD8+ T cells sorted from blood, obtained at week 4, from a patient treated with tofacitinib. These receptors all come from a human donor with alopecia areata. Both conserved end residues are part of each CDR3. D genes are given only for firm matches. Expanded clones are given a class, and other clones once, few, many or no size at all.

J,size,D,V,CDR3,DNA
TRBJ2-1,NA,NA,TRBV30,CAWSPTDNEQFF,TGTGCCTGGAGTCCGACGGACAATGAGCAGTTCTTC
TRBJ2-7,NA,NA,TRBV30,CAWSVRQDEYEQYF,TGTGCCTGGAGTGTACGACAGGACGAATACGAGCAGTACTTC
TRBJ1-5,NA,NA,TRBV25-1,CASSLSGGPQHF,TGTGCCAGCAGCCTATCTGGGGGGCCCCAGCATTTT
TRBJ1-1,NA,NA,TRBV7-9,CASSSDSYLNTEAFF,TGTGCCAGCAGCTCTGACAGTTACCTGAACACTGAAGCTTTCTTT
TRBJ1-1,few,NA,TRBV14,CASSHRTVNTEAFF,TGTGCCAGCAGCCATAGGACAGTCAACACTGAAGCTTTCTTT
TRBJ1-4,NA,TRBD1,TRBV30,CAWTGGSDEKLFF,TGTGCCTGGACAGGGGGATCGGATGAAAAACTGTTTTTT
TRBJ2-1,NA,NA,TRBV5-1,CASSSEGGDEQFF,TGCGCCAGCAGCTCGGAGGGCGGCGATGAGCAGTTCTTC
TRBJ2-5,NA,TRBD1,TRBV29-1,CSVKQPLGRGLGETQYF,TGCAGCGTCAAACAGCCCCTGGGCAGGGGGCTCGGTGAGACCCAGTACTTC
TRBJ1-2,NA,NA,TRBV29-1,CSVEDGVANYGYTF,TGCAGCGTTGAAGACGGAGTAGCTAACTATGGCTACACCTTC
TRBJ1-2,NA,NA,TRBV4-1,CASSQTEEGYTF,TGCGCCAGCAGCCAGACCGAAGAGGGCTACACCTTC
TRBJ1-1,few,NA,TRBV29-1,CSVEELSTEAFF,TGCAGCGTTGAAGAGTTGAGCACTGAAGCTTTCTTT
TRBJ2-5,few,TRBD1,TRBV30,CAWKPGQLETQYF,TGTGCCTGGAAACCGGGACAGTTGGAGACCCAGTACTTC
TRBJ2-3,NA,TRBD2,TRBV30,CAWIGTSGGTDTQYF,TGTGCCTGGATTGGGACTAGCGGGGGCACAGATACGCAGTATTTT
TRBJ1-6,once,NA,TRBV9,CASRPGQTNSPLHF,TGTGCCAGCCGTCCGGGGCAGACCAATTCACCCCTCCACTTT
TRBJ1-1,once,NA,TRBV14,CASSRDGRDTEAFF,TGTGCCAGCAGCCGAGATGGACGGGACACTGAAGCTTTCTTT
TRBJ2-1,NA,NA,TRBV30,CAWTLGGPEQFF,TGTGCCTGGACCTTGGGGGGTCCCGAGCAGTTCTTC
TRBJ2-7,NA,NA,TRBV29-1,CSVEKENSYEQYF,TGCAGCGTTGAGAAGGAGAATTCCTACGAGCAGTACTTC
TRBJ2-3,NA,TRBD2,TRBV27,CASSEGLALRDTQYF,TGTGCCAGCAGTGAGGGACTAGCGTTGCGAGATACGCAGTATTTT
TRBJ2-5,NA,TRBD1,TRBV29-1,CSVGQGMETQYF,TGCAGCGTCGGACAGGGGATGGAGACCCAGTACTTC
TRBJ2-5,NA,TRBD2,TRBV7-2,CASRRKRGPRETQYF,TGTGCCAGCAGAAGAAAGCGGGGGCCGAGGGAGACCCAGTACTTC
TRBJ2-7,NA,TRBD1,TRBV30,CAWSRDRGDYEQYF,TGTGCCTGGAGCCGGGACAGGGGGGACTACGAGCAGTACTTC
TRBJ2-1,NA,NA,TRBV30,CAWSVLDGNEQFF,TGTGCCTGGAGTGTACTTGACGGCAATGAGCAGTTCTTC
TRBJ2-7,NA,NA,TRBV15,CATSRDPWGPPSEQYF,TGTGCCACCAGCAGAGATCCCTGGGGGCCGCCATCCGAGCAGTACTTC
TRBJ1-2,few,NA,TRBV7-9,CASSRDGPYLSGYTF,TGTGCCAGCAGCCGGGACGGGCCTTATCTCAGTGGCTACACCTTC
TRBJ2-1,NA,NA,TRBV29-1,CSVGDLGQPYNEQFF,TGCAGCGTTGGCGACCTTGGCCAGCCGTACAATGAGCAGTTCTTC
TRBJ1-2,NA,NA,TRBV5-1,CASSLDDLRSGYTF,TGCGCCAGCAGCTTGGACGACCTCCGGAGCGGCTACACCTTC
TRBJ2-7,few,NA,TRBV27,CASSPRLVAEQYF,TGTGCCAGCAGTCCTCGACTAGTAGCCGAGCAGTACTTC
TRBJ2-3,NA,NA,TRBV29-1,CSVGEPDTQYF,TGCAGCGTTGGGGAGCCAGATACGCAGTATTTT
TRBJ1-2,NA,TRBD1,TRBV30,CARQGAAYGYTF,TGTGCCAGACAGGGGGCTGCCTATGGCTACACCTTC